This T cell receptor beta chain was recovered during a study of beta chain features in type 1 diabetes. cDNA synthesis used the whole RNA isolate, giving expressed TCRB sequences. Produced via immunoSEQ multiplex PCR; TCRdb's table is partial and in-frame only. The table records hundreds of thousands of clones, 15% to 18% of them present only once. The CDR3 length is 16 residues. The V gene's germline CDR1 is SGHVS and CDR2 FQNEAQ. The V and J ends lost 5 bases and 3 bases respectively, with 17 bases between them. This clone was counted between two and nine times. The receptor's source is a young man in good health. The chain carries TRBV7-8 and TRBJ1-5; TRBD1 might be the D (5 bases). The sequenced material came from naive CD4+ T cells from blood. The CDR3 spells CASSARAGSPNQPQHF. CDR3 bases: TGTGCCAGCAGCGCTAGGGCAGGGTCCCCCAATCAGCCCCAGCATTTT.